The next 10 T cell receptor beta chains were all read from a single sample in a study of blood T cell repertoires in COVID-19. The method was immunoSEQ multiplex PCR; TCRdb's version includes in-frame clones alone and lacks a portion of them. Altogether over 350,000 clones are present, around 87% being singletons, with the ten largest covering 10%. Material for sequencing was PBMCs or T cells enriched from blood (not recorded which). Receptors originate from a woman between 50 and 59 years old who had recovered from COVID-19.

The chain recombines TRBV7-9 with TRBJ1-3; no firm D call. Germline V gene lookup returns CDR1 SEHNR and CDR2 FQNEAQ (reference sequence). This CDR3 is built from 14 residues. V was cut by 6 bases and J by 2 bases, with 11 bases left in between. The CDR3 protein is CASSHEDPGNTIYF. DNA of the CDR3: TGTGCCAGCAGTCATGAGGATCCTGGAAACACCATATATTTT.

For the CDR3, the DNA is TGTGCCAGCTCACTTCTGGGACAGGGGCCATATAACTATGGCTACACCTTC. Protein product: CASSLLGQGPYNYGYTF. The rearrangement uses TRBV18 and TRBJ1-2, with 10 bases lining up with TRBD1. V shed 4 bases, J shed 1 base, and the junction held 9 bases outside the gene matches. The CDR3 runs to 17 residues. The germline V gene has CDR1 KGHSH and CDR2 LQKENI.

The rearrangement links TRBV9 to TRBJ1-6; TRBD1 matches at 9 bases. The CDR3 runs 15 residues. From germline, CDR1 is SGDLS and CDR2 YYNGEE. J was trimmed by 7 bases and V by 4 bases; bases with no gene match: 6. Here the CDR3 DNA reads TGTGCCAGCAGCCCCCATGACAGGGGGAATTCACCCCTCCACTTT. The encoded protein is CASSPHDRGNSPLHF.

The rearrangement links TRBV7-2 to TRBJ1-2, with D hard to call. The V end was cut by 4 bases, the J end by 2 bases, with 8 bases between. CDR3 length: 13 amino acids. Germline CDR1 reads SGHTA; CDR2 reads FQGNSA. CDR3 region: CASSSGSNYGYTF. In DNA form, the CDR3 reads TGTGCCAGCAGCTCCGGTAGCAACTATGGCTACACCTTC. Full variable domain (remainder filled in from reference TRBV7-2 and TRBJ1-2): GAGVSQSPSNKVTEKGKDVELRCDPISGHTALYWYRQSLGQGLEFLIYFQGNSAPDKSGLPSDRFSAERTGGSVSTLTIQRTQQEDSAVYLCASSSGSNYGYTFGSGTRLTVV.

This CDR3 reads CASSFLGQGAQTQYF. The CDR3 DNA follows: TGTGCCAGCAGTTTTTTGGGACAGGGGGCTCAGACCCAGTACTTC. The chain links TRBV6-2 or TRBV6-3 to TRBJ2-5; the match to TRBD1 covers 12 bases. Germline trimming cut 4 bases from V and 6 bases from J; bases unmatched to any gene: 6. Germline lookup yields CDR1 MNHEY and CDR2 SVGEGT. The CDR3 sequence is 15 residues long.

The chain is built from TRBV10-3 and TRBJ2-7, with 9 bases fitting TRBD1. The germline V gene has CDR1 ENHRY and CDR2 SYGVKD. CDR3 length: 15 amino acids. V lost 3 bases to trimming and J lost 4 bases; unmatched junction nucleotides: 7. For the CDR3, the DNA is TGTGCCATCAGTGACGTACAGGGGGCTAGGTACGAGCAGTACTTC. Protein: CAISDVQGARYEQYF.

V and J are TRBV28 and TRBJ2-3; possible D gene TRBD2, 7 bases. Trimming left V 6 bases short and J 3 bases short, with 16 bases between. Germline V gives CDR1 MDHEN, CDR2 SYDVKM. The CDR3 runs 15 residues. For the CDR3, the DNA is TGTGCCAGCAGGGAAGGGGGGGCCGGTACAGATACGCAGTATTTT. This encodes CASREGGAGTDTQYF. Complete variable domain (other parts from reference TRBV28 and TRBJ2-3): DVKVTQSSRYLVKRTGEKVFLECVQDMDHENMFWYRQDPGLGLRLIYFSYDVKMKEKGDIPEGYSVSREKKERFSLILESASTNQTSMYLCASREGGAGTDTQYFGPGTRLTVL.

V gene TRBV5-8 combines with J gene TRBJ1-3; maybe TRBD1 (6 bases). Trimming removed 4 bases from V and 0 bases from J, with 11 bases in between. Germline lookup yields CDR1 SGHTS and CDR2 YDEGEE. CDR3 length: 15 amino acids. The CDR3 sequence: CASSPGTSSGNTIYF. In DNA form, the CDR3 reads TGTGCCAGCAGCCCCGGGACATCCTCTGGAAACACCATATATTTT.

The genes are TRBV11-2 and TRBJ1-3, with TRBD1 matching 9 bases. The CDR3 is made up of 18 amino acids. V was clipped by 5 bases and J by 4 bases; unmatched bases: 15. Germline loops: CDR1 SGHAT, CDR2 FQNNGV. The CDR3 sequence is CASSPQLQTGTGGNTIYF. CDR3 bases: TGTGCCAGCAGCCCGCAGCTCCAGACGGGGACAGGGGGAAACACCATATATTTT.

The rearrangement links TRBV6-5 to TRBJ1-1; D possibly corresponds to TRBD1 (5 bases). The CDR3 is 13 amino acids. V was pared by 8 bases and J by 3 bases, with 13 bases between. CDR1 MNHEY and CDR2 SVGAGI come from the germline V gene. This chain's CDR3 is CASGQKEYTEAFF. In DNA form, the CDR3 reads TGTGCCAGCGGACAAAAGGAGTACACTGAAGCTTTCTTT.